This T cell receptor beta chain was sequenced in a study of T cell responses to AZD1222 COVID-19 vaccine. Study-wide results and caveats: The study reported that nearly half of spike-specific TCRs target unmutated variant regions. Possibly, clonal diversity was underestimated; donors were largely white British and included more females.

Sequencing used immunoSEQ multiplex PCR; TCRdb keeps in-frame clones, though not all of them. The sample includes over 120,000 clones, over 90% seen only once; the top ten take 5.1%. Comment on this clone: What it recognizes is unknown.

This specimen was peripheral blood, taken on day 0 of AZD1222 vaccination. This TCR was sampled from an adult in good health.

The CDR3 sequence is CASSSTPGLAEDTQYF. CDR3 DNA: TGTGCCAGCAGCTCTACCCCGGGACTAGCGGAAGATACGCAGTATTTT. J is TRBJ2-3 and V is TRBV5-4, with 11 positions matching TRBD2. V gave up 3 bases and J gave up 5 bases; unmatched junction bases: 8. Germline V gene data show CDR1 as SGHNT and CDR2 as YYREEE (reference sequence). The CDR3 sequence is 16 residues long. Using reference TRBV5-4 and TRBJ2-3 for the parts outside the CDR3, the full variable domain is ETGVTQSPTHLIKTRGQQVTLRCSSQSGHNTVSWYQQALGQGPQFIFQYYREEENGRGNFPPRFSGLQFPNYSSELNVNALELDDSALYLCASSSTPGLAEDTQYFGPGTRLTVL.